Shown below are 3 T cell receptor beta chains from a single sample sequenced in a study of blood T cells in healthy people across ages (dated by TCRdb to the mid-2010s). The method was 5' RACE. The sequencer was an Illumina HiSeq 2500. A second roughly 6 to 11 cycle PCR used a sample-barcoded 5' primer and a J-beta primer mix. TCRdb applied fastp at Q25 and MiXCR to the public reads, then kept only in-frame beta chains. Merged by CDR3 protein, the rows form single entries marked with the most common genes and DNA. For this sample the table gives some 370,000 distinct CDR3 sequences, of which approximately 47% were detected only once. Of the sample, 51% falls within the top ten clones. The sequenced sample consisted of blood. These TCRs come from a man aged 60 to 75 in good health.

As DNA, the CDR3 is TGCGCCAGCAGTGGGCCAGCGGGAGCCCGCGAGCAGTACTTC. Protein product: CASSGPAGAREQYF. The chain has TRBV10-2 and TRBJ2-7, with 8 nucleotides matching TRBD2. Germline values: CDR1 WSHSY, CDR2 SAAADI. V lost 4 bases to trimming and J lost 6 bases; unmatched junction nucleotides: 8. This CDR3 region has 14 residues.

Only a few counts were recorded for this clonotype. This chain links TRBV6-5 with TRBJ2-1; D gene uncertain. This CDR3 is 13 amino acids long. V was trimmed by 6 bases and J by 4 bases, leaving 10 bases between them. Germline V gene data show CDR1 as MNHEY and CDR2 as SVGAGI. The DNA for the CDR3 is TGTGCCAGCAGGGATGTGGGGTACAATGAGCAGTTCTTC. Protein: CASRDVGYNEQFF.

This clonotype has just a few counts. The rearrangement joins TRBV5-1 to TRBJ2-3, with TRBD2 as a possible D gene (7 bases). CDR3 length equals 15 residues. The germline V gene encodes CDR1 SGHRS and CDR2 YFSETQ. V lost 7 bases and J lost 2, with 17 bases in between. The CDR3 sequence is CASRGAGHSTDTQYF. The DNA for the CDR3 is TGCGCCAGCCGGGGGGCAGGGCATTCCACAGATACGCAGTATTTT. Full variable domain (missing parts from reference TRBV5-1 and TRBJ2-3): KAGVTQTPRYLIKTRGQQVTLSCSPISGHRSVSWYQQTPGQGLQFLFEYFSETQRNKGNFPGRFSGRQFSNSRSEMNVSTLELGDSALYLCASRGAGHSTDTQYFGPGTRLTVL.